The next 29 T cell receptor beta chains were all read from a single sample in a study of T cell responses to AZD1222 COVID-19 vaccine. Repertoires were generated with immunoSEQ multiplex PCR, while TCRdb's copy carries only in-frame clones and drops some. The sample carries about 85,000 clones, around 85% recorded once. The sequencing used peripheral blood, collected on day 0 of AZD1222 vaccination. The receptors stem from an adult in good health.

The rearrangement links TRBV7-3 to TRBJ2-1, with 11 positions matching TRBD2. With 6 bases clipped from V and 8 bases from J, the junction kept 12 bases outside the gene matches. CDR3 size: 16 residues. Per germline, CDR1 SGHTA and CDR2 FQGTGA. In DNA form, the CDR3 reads TGTGCCAGCAGTCATCCCCTAGCGGGAGGACGCGATGAGCAGTTCTTC. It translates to CASSHPLAGGRDEQFF.

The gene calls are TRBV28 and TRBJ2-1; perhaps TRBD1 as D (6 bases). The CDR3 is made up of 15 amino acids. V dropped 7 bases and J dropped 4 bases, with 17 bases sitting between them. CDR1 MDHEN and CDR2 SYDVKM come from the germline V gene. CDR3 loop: CASTPARGLYNEQFF. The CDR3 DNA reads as TGTGCCAGCACCCCCGCCAGGGGCCTTTACAATGAGCAGTTCTTC.

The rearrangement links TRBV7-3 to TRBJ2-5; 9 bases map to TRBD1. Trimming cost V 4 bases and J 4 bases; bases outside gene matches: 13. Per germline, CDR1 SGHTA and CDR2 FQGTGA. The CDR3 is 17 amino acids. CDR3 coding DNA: TGTGCCAGCAGCTCGGGGGGTGGGACAGGGACGGCAGAGACCCAGTACTTC. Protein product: CASSSGGGTGTAETQYF.

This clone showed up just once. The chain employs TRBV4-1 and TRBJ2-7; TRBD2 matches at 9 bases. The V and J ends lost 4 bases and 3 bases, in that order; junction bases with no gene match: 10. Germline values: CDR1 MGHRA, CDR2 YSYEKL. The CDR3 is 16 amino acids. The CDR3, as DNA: TGCGCCAGCAGCCGCGGGAGGGCGAGCGGGAACTACGAGCAGTACTTC. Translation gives CASSRGRASGNYEQYF.

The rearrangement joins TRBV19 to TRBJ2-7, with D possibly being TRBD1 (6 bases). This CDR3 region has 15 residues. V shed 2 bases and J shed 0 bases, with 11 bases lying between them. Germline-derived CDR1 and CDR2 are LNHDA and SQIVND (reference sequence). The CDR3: CASSISGALSYEQYF. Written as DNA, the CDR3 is TGTGCCAGTAGTATATCAGGGGCCCTCTCCTACGAGCAGTACTTC.

Here the CDR3 DNA reads TGCGCCAGCACCCCGAACTCCCAGGCGAGAGACTATGGCTACACCTTC. Its translation is CASTPNSQARDYGYTF. The chain employs TRBV10-2 and TRBJ1-2; D ambiguous. Trimming removed 7 bases at V and 3 bases at J, with 21 bases between. This CDR3 has 16 residues. The germline CDR1 and CDR2 sequences are WSHSY and SAAADI.

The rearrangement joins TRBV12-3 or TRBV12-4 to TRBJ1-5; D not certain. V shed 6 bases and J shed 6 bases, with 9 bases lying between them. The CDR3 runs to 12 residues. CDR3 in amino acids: CASSPLSQPQHF. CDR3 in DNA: TGTGCCAGCAGCCCTCTGAGTCAGCCCCAGCATTTT.

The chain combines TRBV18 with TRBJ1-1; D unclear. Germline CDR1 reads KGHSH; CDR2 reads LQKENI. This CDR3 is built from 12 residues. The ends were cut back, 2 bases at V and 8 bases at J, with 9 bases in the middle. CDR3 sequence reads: CASSPGEREAFF. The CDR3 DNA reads TGTGCCAGCTCACCAGGGGAACGGGAAGCTTTCTTT.

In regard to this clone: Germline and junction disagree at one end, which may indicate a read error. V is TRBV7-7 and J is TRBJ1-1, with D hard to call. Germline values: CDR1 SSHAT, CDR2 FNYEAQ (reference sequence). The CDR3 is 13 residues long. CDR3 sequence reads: CASSLDVNTEAFF. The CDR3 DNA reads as TGTGCTAGCAGCTTAGACGTGAACACTGAAGCTTTCTTT.

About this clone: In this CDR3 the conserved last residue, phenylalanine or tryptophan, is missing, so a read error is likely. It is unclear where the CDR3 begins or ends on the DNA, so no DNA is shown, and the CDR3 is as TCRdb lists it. The chain's CDR3 is CASSLKSIP. This chain uses TRBV11-3 with TRBJ2-6. The CDR3 is 9 residues long, counting both termini. Germline values: CDR1 SGHNT, CDR2 YENEEA.

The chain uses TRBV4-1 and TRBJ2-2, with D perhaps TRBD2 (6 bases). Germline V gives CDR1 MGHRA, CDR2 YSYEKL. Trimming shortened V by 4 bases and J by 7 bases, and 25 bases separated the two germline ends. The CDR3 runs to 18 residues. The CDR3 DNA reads TGCGCCAGCAGCCTTATCCCCTCCGCGGAGGGCCGTAGCGGGGAGCTGTTTTTT. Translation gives CASSLIPSAEGRSGELFF.

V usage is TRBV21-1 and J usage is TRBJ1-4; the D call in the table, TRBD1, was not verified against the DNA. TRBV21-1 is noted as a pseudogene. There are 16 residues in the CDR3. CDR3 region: CASSPGTGKTNEKLFF. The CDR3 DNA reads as TGTGCCAGCAGCCCCGGGACAGGGAAAACTAATGAAAAACTGTTTTTT.

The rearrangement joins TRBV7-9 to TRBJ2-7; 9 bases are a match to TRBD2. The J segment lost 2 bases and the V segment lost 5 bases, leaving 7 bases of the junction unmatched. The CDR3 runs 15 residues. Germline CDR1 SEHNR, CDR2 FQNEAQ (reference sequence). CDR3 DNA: TGTGCCAGCAGCCTCCTAGCGGGGTCAACCTACGAGCAGTACTTC. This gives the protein CASSLLAGSTYEQYF.

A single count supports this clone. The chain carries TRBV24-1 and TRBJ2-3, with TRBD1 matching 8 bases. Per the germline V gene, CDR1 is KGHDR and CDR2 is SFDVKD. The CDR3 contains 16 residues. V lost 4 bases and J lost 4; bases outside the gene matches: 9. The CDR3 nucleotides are TGTGCCACCAGTGAACACGGACAGGGCAATCCAGATACGCAGTATTTT. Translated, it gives CATSEHGQGNPDTQYF.

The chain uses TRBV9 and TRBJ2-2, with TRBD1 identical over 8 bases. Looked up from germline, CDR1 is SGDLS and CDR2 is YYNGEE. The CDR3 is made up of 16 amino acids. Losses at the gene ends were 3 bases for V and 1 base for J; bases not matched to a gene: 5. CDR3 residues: CASSARTGWNTGELFF. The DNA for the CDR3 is TGTGCCAGCAGCGCCCGGACAGGGTGGAACACCGGGGAGCTGTTTTTT.

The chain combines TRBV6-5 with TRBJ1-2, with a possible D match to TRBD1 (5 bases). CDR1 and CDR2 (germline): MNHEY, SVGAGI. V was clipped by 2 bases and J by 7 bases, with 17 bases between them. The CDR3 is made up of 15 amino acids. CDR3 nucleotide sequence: TGTGCCAGCAGTTACCGGGACTTTACCAGCCCTGGCTACACCTTC. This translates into CASSYRDFTSPGYTF.

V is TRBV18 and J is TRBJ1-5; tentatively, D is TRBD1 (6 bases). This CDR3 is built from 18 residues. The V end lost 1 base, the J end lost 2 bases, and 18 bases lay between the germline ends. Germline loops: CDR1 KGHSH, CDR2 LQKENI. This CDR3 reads CASSPRPVGGLGNQPQHF. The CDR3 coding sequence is TGTGCCAGCTCACCACGACCGGTGGGGGGCTTAGGCAATCAGCCCCAGCATTTT. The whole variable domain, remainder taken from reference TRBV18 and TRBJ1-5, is NAGVMQNPRHLVRRRGQEARLRCSPMKGHSHVYWYRQLPEEGLKFMVYLQKENIIDESGMPKERFSAEFPKEGPSILRIQQVVRGDSAAYFCASSPRPVGGLGNQPQHFGDGTRLSIL.

The CDR3 DNA follows: TGTGCCACCAGCAGACATAAGGAGCCCCAGCATTTT. This encodes CATSRHKEPQHF. V and J are TRBV15 and TRBJ1-5, with no clear D. Germline V gene sequence: CDR1 LNHNV, CDR2 YYDKDF (reference sequence). The V end was cut by 2 bases, the J end by 8 bases, with 7 bases between. The CDR3 spans 12 residues. Full variable domain (remainder filled in from reference TRBV15 and TRBJ1-5): DAMVIQNPRYQVTQFGKPVTLSCSQTLNHNVMYWYQQKSSQAPKLLFHYYDKDFNNEADTPDNFQSRRPNTSFCFLDIRSPGLGDTAMYLCATSRHKEPQHFGDGTRLSIL.

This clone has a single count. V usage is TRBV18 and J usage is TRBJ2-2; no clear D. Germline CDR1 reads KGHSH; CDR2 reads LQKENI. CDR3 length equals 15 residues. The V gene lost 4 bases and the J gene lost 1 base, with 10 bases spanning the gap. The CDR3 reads CASSLSGLNTGELFF. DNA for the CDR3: TGTGCCAGCTCACTCTCGGGTCTGAACACCGGGGAGCTGTTTTTT.

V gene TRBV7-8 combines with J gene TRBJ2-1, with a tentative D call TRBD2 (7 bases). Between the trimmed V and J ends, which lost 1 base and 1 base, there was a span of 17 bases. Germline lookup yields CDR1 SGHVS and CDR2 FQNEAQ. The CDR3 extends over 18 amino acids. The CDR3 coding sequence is TGTGCCAGCAGCTTAGGGGGGCTAGCGGCAGCGTCCTACAATGAGCAGTTCTTC. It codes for CASSLGGLAAASYNEQFF. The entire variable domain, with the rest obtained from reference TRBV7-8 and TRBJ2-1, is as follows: GAGVSQSPRYKVAKRGQDVALRCDPISGHVSLFWYQQALGQGPEFLTYFQNEAQLDKSGLPSDRFFAERPEGSVSTLKIQRTQQEDSAVYLCASSLGGLAAASYNEQFFGPGTRLTVL.

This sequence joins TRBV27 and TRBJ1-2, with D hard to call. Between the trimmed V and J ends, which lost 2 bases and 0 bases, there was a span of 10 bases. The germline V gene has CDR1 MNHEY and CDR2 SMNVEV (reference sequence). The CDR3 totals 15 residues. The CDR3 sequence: CASSLRAATNYGYTF. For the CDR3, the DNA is TGTGCCAGCAGTTTACGGGCAGCTACTAACTATGGCTACACCTTC.

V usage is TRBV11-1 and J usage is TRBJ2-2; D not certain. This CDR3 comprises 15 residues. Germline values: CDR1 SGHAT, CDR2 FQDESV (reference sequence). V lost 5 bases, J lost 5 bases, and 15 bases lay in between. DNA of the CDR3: TGTGCCAGCAGCCCCCGTAAGGGTTTGACCGGGGAGCTGTTTTTT. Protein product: CASSPRKGLTGELFF.

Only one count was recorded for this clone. The CDR3 here is CATRGTGGYYGYTF. DNA for the CDR3: TGTGCCACCCGAGGGACAGGGGGTTACTATGGCTACACCTTC. The rearrangement links TRBV6-5 to TRBJ1-2; 11 bases agree with TRBD1. Trimming at V came to 10 bases and at J to 3 bases, leaving 7 bases not matched to a gene. The germline V gene encodes CDR1 MNHEY and CDR2 SVGAGI. This CDR3 has 14 residues.

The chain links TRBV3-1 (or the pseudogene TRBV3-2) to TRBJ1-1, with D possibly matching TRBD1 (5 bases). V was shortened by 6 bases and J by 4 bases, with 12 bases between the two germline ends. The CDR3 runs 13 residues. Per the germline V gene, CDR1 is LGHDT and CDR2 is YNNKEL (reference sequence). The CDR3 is CASRDNSFTEAFF. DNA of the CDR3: TGTGCCAGCAGGGACAATTCCTTCACTGAAGCTTTCTTT.

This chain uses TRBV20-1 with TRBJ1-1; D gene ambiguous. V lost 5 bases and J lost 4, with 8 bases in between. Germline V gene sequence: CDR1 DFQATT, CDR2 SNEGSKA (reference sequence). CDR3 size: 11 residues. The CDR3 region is CSAPPSTEAFF. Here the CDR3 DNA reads TGCAGTGCTCCCCCAAGCACTGAAGCTTTCTTT.

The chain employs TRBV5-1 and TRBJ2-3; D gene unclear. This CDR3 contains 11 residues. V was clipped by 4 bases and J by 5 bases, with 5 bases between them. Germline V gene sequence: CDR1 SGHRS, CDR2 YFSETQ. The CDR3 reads CASSVRDTQYF. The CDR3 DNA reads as TGCGCCAGCAGCGTTAGAGATACGCAGTATTTT.

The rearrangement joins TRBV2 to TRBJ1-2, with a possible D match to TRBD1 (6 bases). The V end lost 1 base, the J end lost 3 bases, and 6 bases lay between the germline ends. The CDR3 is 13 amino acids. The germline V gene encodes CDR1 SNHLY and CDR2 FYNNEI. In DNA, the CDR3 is TGTGCCAGCAGTGAAGGACAGGACTATGGCTACACCTTC. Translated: CASSEGQDYGYTF.

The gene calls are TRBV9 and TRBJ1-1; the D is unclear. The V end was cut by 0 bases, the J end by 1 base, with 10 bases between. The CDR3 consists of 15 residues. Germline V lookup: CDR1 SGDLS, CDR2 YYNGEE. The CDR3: CASSVVRLGNTEAFF. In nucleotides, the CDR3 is TGTGCCAGCAGCGTAGTTCGGCTGGGGAACACTGAAGCTTTCTTT.

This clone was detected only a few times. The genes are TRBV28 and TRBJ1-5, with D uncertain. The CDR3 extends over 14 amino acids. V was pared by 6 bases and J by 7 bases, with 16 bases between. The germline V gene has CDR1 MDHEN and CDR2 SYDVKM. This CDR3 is CASSPSLMGQPQHF. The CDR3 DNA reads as TGTGCCAGCAGCCCCAGTTTGATGGGACAGCCCCAGCATTTT.